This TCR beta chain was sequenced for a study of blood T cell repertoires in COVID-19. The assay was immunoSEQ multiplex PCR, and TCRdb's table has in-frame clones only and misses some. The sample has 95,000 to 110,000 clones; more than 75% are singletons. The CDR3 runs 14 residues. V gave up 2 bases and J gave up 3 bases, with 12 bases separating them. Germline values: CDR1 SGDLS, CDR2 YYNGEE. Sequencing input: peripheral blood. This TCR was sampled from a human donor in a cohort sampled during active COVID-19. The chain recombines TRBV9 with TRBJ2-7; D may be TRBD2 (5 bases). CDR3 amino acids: CASSVSPGVYEQYF. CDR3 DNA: TGTGCCAGCAGCGTGAGCCCCGGGGTCTACGAGCAGTACTTC.